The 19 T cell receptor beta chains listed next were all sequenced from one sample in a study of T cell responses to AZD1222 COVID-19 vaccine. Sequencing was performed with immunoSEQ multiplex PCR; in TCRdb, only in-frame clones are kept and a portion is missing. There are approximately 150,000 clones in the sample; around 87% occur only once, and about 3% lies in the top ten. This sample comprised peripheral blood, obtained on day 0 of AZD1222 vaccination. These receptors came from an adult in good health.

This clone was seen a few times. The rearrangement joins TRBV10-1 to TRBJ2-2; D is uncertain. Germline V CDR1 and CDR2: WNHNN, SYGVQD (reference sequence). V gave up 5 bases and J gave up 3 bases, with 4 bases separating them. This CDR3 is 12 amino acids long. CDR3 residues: CASSSYTGELFF. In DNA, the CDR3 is TGCGCCAGCAGTAGCTACACCGGGGAGCTGTTTTTT.

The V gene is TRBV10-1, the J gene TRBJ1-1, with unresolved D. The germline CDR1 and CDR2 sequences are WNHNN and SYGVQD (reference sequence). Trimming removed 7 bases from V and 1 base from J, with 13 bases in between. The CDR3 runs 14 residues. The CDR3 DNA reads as TGCGCCAGCACCTATGCCCAGTGGAACACTGAAGCTTTCTTT. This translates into CASTYAQWNTEAFF.

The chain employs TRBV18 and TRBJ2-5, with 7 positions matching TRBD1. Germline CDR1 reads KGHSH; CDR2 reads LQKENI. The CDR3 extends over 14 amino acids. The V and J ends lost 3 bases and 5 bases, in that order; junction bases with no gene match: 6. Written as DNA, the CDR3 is TGTGCCAGCTCACCGAGGGGGCTGGGGGAGACCCAGTACTTC. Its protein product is CASSPRGLGETQYF.

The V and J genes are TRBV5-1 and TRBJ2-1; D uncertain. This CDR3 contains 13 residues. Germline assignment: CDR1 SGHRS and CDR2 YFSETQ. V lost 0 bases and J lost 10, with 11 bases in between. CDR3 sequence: CASSLVGYEEQFF. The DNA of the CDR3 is TGCGCCAGCAGCTTGGTGGGGTATGAGGAGCAGTTCTTC.

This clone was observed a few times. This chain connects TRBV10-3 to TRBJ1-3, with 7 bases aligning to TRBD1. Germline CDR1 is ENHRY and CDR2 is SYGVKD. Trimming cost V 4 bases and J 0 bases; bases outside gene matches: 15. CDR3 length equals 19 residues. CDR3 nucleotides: TGTGCCATCAGTGGGCGAGCAGGGGGGAGAATCAGCTCTGGAAACACCATATATTTT. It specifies CAISGRAGGRISSGNTIYF.

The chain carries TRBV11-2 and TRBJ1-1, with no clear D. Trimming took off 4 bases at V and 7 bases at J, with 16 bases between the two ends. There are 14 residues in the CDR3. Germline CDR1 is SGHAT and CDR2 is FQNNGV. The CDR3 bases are TGTGCCAGCAGCTGGGCGGAAATAAGCAATGAAGCTTTCTTT. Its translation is CASSWAEISNEAFF.

CDR3 in amino acids: CASIRDRGAGYEQYF. The CDR3 nucleotides are TGTGCCAGCATCCGGGACAGGGGCGCCGGCTACGAGCAGTACTTC. The genes are TRBV6-5 and TRBJ2-7, with 10 bases lining up with TRBD1. The CDR3 is made up of 15 amino acids. J was trimmed by 3 bases and V by 7 bases; bases with no gene match: 9. CDR1 MNHEY and CDR2 SVGAGI come from the germline V gene.

The CDR3 sequence: CASGILPSGRTNWHEQYF. CDR3 coding DNA: TGCGCCAGCGGTATCCTACCCAGCGGGAGAACCAATTGGCACGAGCAGTACTTC. The rearrangement links TRBV5-1 to TRBJ2-7; the match to TRBD2 covers 8 bases. The length of the CDR3 is 18 residues. V gave up 7 bases and J gave up 5 bases; unmatched junction bases: 23. Germline assignment: CDR1 SGHRS and CDR2 YFSETQ.

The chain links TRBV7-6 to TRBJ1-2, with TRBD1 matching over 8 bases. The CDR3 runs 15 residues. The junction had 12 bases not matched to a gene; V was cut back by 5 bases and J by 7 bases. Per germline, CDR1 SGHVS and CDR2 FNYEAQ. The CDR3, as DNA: TGTGCCAGCAGCCGCGATTCCGCCGGGACAGGTGGCTACACCTTC. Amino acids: CASSRDSAGTGGYTF.

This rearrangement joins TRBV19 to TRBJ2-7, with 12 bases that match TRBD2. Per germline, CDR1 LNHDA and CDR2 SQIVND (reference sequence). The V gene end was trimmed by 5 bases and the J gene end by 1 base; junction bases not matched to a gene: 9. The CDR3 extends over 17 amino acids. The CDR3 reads CASSLAGGTVLSYEQYF. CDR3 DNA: TGTGCCAGTAGTCTAGCGGGAGGGACGGTTCTGTCCTACGAGCAGTACTTC.

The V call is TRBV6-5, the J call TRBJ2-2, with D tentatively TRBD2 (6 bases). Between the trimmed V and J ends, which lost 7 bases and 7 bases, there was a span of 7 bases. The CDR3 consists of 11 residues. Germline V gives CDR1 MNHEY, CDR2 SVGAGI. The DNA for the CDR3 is TGTGCCAGCACGCGGGGCGGGGAGCTGTTTTTT. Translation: CASTRGGELFF.

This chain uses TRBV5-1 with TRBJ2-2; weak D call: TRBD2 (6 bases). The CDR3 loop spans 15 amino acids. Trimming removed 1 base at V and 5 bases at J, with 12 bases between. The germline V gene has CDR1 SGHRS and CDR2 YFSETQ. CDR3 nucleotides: TGCGCCAGCAGCTTGAATCAGGGAGGAACCGGGGAGCTGTTTTTT. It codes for CASSLNQGGTGELFF.

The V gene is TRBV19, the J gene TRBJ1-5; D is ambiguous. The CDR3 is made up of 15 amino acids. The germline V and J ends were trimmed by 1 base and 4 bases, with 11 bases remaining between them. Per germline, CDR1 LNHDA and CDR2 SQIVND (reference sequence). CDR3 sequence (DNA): TGTGCCAGTAGTATAGCGAAGATGCCGAATCAGCCCCAGCATTTT. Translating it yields CASSIAKMPNQPQHF.

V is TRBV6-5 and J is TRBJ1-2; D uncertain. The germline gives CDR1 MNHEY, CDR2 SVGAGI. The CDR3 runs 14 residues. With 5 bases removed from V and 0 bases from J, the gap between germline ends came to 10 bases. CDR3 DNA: TGTGCCAGCAGTCTCCGGGAGACTAACTATGGCTACACCTTC. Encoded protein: CASSLRETNYGYTF.

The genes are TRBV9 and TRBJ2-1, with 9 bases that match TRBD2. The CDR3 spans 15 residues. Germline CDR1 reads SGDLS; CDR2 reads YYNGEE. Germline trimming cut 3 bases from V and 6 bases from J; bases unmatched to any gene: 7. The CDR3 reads CASSAHSGGSNEQFF. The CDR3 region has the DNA TGTGCCAGCAGCGCACACAGCGGGGGGTCCAATGAGCAGTTCTTC.

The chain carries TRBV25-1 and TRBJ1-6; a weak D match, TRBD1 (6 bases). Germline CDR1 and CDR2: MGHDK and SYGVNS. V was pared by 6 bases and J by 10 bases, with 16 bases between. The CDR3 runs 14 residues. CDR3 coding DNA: TGTGCCAGCAGCGGGCGGTACAGGGACTCACCCCTCCACTTT. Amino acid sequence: CASSGRYRDSPLHF.

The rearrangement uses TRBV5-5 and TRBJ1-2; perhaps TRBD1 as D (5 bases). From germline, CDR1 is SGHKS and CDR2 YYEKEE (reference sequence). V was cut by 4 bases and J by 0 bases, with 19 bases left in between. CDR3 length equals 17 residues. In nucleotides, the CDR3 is TGTGCCAGCAGCGCCCGGGGCAGCCTAGAATCTAACTATGGCTACACCTTC. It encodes CASSARGSLESNYGYTF. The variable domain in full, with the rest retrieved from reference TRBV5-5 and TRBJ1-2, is DAGVTQSPTHLIKTRGQQVTLRCSPISGHKSVSWYQQVLGQGPQFIFQYYEKEERGRGNFPDRFSARQFPNYSSELNVNALLLGDSALYLCASSARGSLESNYGYTFGSGTRLTVV.

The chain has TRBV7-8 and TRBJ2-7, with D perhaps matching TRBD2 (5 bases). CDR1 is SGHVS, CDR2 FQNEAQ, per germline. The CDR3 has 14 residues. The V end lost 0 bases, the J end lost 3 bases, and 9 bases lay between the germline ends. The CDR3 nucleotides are TGTGCCAGCAGCTTAGCGGGAGATCACTACGAGCAGTACTTC. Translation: CASSLAGDHYEQYF.

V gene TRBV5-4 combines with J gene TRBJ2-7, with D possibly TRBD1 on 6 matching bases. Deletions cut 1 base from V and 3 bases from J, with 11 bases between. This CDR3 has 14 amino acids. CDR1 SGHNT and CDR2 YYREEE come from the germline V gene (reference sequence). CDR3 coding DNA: TGTGCCAGCAGCTTGCCGCCAGGGGACTACGAGCAGTACTTC. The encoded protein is CASSLPPGDYEQYF.